Each of the 14 T cell receptor beta chains below was sequenced from the same sample in a study of blood T cells in healthy people across ages. Using a J-beta primer mix together with a sample-barcoded 5' primer, a second PCR was run for about 7 to 12 cycles. Using its own MiXCR run on the 5' RACE reads, TCRdb lists one record per CDR3 protein. This table holds roughly 1.4 million distinct CDR3 sequences, 59% found once. Sequenced material: blood. Receptors originate from a man in his late teens or twenties in good health.

There are a few counts of this clonotype. J is TRBJ1-4 and V is TRBV10-3, with D unclear. Trimming pared 2 bases from V and 2 bases from J, leaving 6 bases between. CDR1 is ENHRY and CDR2 is SYGVKD in the germline V gene. There are 14 residues in the CDR3. The CDR3 DNA sequence: TGTGCCATCAGTGAGGGGAGGACTAATGAAAAACTGTTTTTT. It encodes CAISEGRTNEKLFF.

This clonotype was found a few times. The chain is built from TRBV6-6 and TRBJ2-1; tentatively, D is TRBD1 or TRBD2 (6 bases each). CDR1 and CDR2 from the germline V gene are MNHNY and SVGAGI (reference sequence). The CDR3 has 16 amino acids. Trimming pared 5 bases from V and 7 bases from J, leaving 21 bases between. In DNA form, the CDR3 reads TGTGCCAGCAGTCACCCAGCAGGGGAGGTCGAGAATGAGCAGTTCTTC. This gives the protein CASSHPAGEVENEQFF.

V is TRBV20-1 and J is TRBJ1-2; 7 bases match TRBD1. Losses at the gene ends were 5 bases for V and 6 bases for J; bases not matched to a gene: 9. This CDR3 region has 13 residues. Germline V gene sequence: CDR1 DFQATT, CDR2 SNEGSKA (reference sequence). The CDR3 DNA follows: TGCAGTGCTCCAGACAGGGCGTGGGATGGCTACACCTTC. It specifies CSAPDRAWDGYTF.

The chain carries TRBV20-1 and TRBJ2-1; 15 positions agree with TRBD2. The trim removed 1 base at V and 5 bases at J, leaving 6 bases unmatched. This CDR3 has 17 residues. Germline values: CDR1 DFQATT, CDR2 SNEGSKA (reference sequence). In DNA form, the CDR3 reads TGCAGTGCTAGAGCCGGACTAGCGGGAGGGCCAGACAATGAGCAGTTCTTC. This encodes CSARAGLAGGPDNEQFF.

In its sample, this clonotype was seen once. The rearrangement joins TRBV7-2 to TRBJ2-1, with D maybe TRBD1 (5 bases). The V end lost 1 base, the J end lost 14 bases, and 15 bases lay between the germline ends. CDR1 is SGHTA, CDR2 FQGNSA, per germline. The CDR3 runs to 13 residues. The CDR3 spells CASSLDSPGREFF. DNA for the CDR3: TGTGCCAGCAGCTTAGATTCCCCCGGCAGGGAGTTCTTC.

This chain uses TRBV2 with TRBJ1-2; D may be TRBD1 (5 bases). Germline V gives CDR1 SNHLY, CDR2 FYNNEI. This CDR3 has 14 residues. Trimming stripped 0 bases from V and 6 bases from J, with 11 bases between. The CDR3 DNA reads as TGTGCCAGCAGTGAAGCGGGGGGAAGGAATGGCTACACCTTC. Residues: CASSEAGGRNGYTF.

The V gene is TRBV12-3 or TRBV12-4, the J gene TRBJ2-7; 12 bases agree with TRBD2. The V and J ends lost 2 bases and 3 bases, in that order; junction bases with no gene match: 11. The length of the CDR3 is 18 residues. DNA for the CDR3: TGTGCCAGCAGTTTACCGAATGGACTAGCGGGAAACGGCTACGAGCAGTACTTC. Its translation is CASSLPNGLAGNGYEQYF.

The sample holds a few counts of this clonotype. The chain couples TRBV12-3 or TRBV12-4 to TRBJ2-1; D call uncertain. V was shortened by 2 bases and J by 7 bases, with 21 bases between the two germline ends. The CDR3 is 17 amino acids. As DNA, the CDR3 is TGTGCCAGCAGTTTAACCCCATTAGGGAATGAAGGGAATGAGCAGTTCTTC. Residues: CASSLTPLGNEGNEQFF.

The chain links TRBV7-9 to TRBJ1-6, with TRBD1 identical over 7 bases. After removal of 1 base from V and 7 bases from J, the junction contained 4 bases not matched to a gene. From germline, CDR1 is SEHNR and CDR2 FQNEAQ (reference sequence). The CDR3 is made up of 15 amino acids. CDR3 sequence: CASSLEDRTNSPLHF. Here the CDR3 DNA reads TGTGCCAGCAGCTTAGAGGACAGGACCAATTCACCCCTCCACTTT.

This clonotype was observed a handful of times. The V gene is TRBV7-2, the J gene TRBJ1-6; weak D call: TRBD1 (5 bases). CDR1 and CDR2 (germline): SGHTA, FQGNSA. V lost 5 bases, J lost 9 bases, and 14 bases lay in between. The CDR3 extends over 14 amino acids. CDR3 loop: CASSPLDSSSPLHF. CDR3 DNA: TGTGCCAGCAGCCCACTCGACAGTTCTTCACCCCTCCACTTT.

The V and J genes are TRBV5-1 and TRBJ2-2; the D gene is possibly TRBD2 (7 bases). Germline V lookup: CDR1 SGHRS, CDR2 YFSETQ. This CDR3 region has 15 residues. V shed 6 bases and J shed 1 base, with 13 bases lying between them. CDR3 sequence: CASTSAGQNTGELFF. CDR3 DNA sequence: TGCGCCAGCACTTCAGCGGGACAGAACACCGGGGAGCTGTTTTTT.

V gene TRBV7-9 combines with J gene TRBJ2-5; D possibly corresponds to TRBD1 (5 bases). V lost 5 bases and J 5 bases, leaving 15 bases between the germline ends. The CDR3 is made up of 14 amino acids. The V gene's germline CDR1 is SEHNR and CDR2 FQNEAQ (reference sequence). Written as DNA, the CDR3 is TGTGCCAGCAGCGACAGTCACCTCCTGGAGACCCAGTACTTC. Translated: CASSDSHLLETQYF.

This clonotype was detected only once. The CDR3 sequence: CASSVRESDPYGYTF. The CDR3 DNA is TGTGCCAGCAGCGTCAGGGAATCAGATCCCTATGGCTACACCTTC. The chain uses TRBV5-6 and TRBJ1-2, with a weak D call TRBD1 (5 bases). The CDR3 length is 15 residues. Germline V gives CDR1 SGHDT, CDR2 YYEEEE. Trimming removed 4 bases at V and 4 bases at J, with 17 bases between.

This clonotype was observed a few times. The chain couples TRBV4-1 to TRBJ2-7; D may be TRBD1 or TRBD2 (6 bases each). This CDR3 is built from 14 residues. Trimming cost V 2 bases and J 4 bases, with 12 bases left between them. From germline, CDR1 is MGHRA and CDR2 YSYEKL. The CDR3 loop reads CASSQLEGVYEQYF. CDR3 DNA sequence: TGCGCCAGCAGCCAACTGGAGGGGGTTTACGAGCAGTACTTC.